One and the same sample provided the 5 T cell receptor beta chains below, sequenced in a study of T-cell reconstitution after alpha-beta-depleted transplantation in children. Unique molecular identifiers featured in how the TCRbeta library was prepared. MiXCR, run by TCRdb on the PCR reads, gives a single entry per CDR3 protein. The sample consists of 750,000 to 950,000 distinct CDR3 sequences, less than 20% of them appearing once. Material: PBMCs, mostly from graft donor cells, obtained 360 days after TCRalphabeta/CD19-depleted stem cell transplant. The source is a male patient between 5 and 17 years old who had a stem cell transplant for acute lymphoblastic leukemia, so the T cells may come from the graft donor.

This clonotype was seen more than once but under ten times. This rearrangement joins TRBV25-1 to TRBJ2-4; 12 nucleotides line up with TRBD1. The CDR3 covers 16 residues. The V gene's germline CDR1 is MGHDK and CDR2 SYGVNS. V was pared by 10 bases and J by 6 bases, with 13 bases of the junction left unmatched. The CDR3 region has the DNA TGTGCCACGCGGGACAGGGGGCGATACAAAGGAAACATTCAGTACTTC. It codes for CATRDRGRYKGNIQYF.

The chain recombines TRBV2 with TRBJ2-1, with 13 bases lining up with TRBD2. This CDR3 comprises 15 residues. V dropped 6 bases and J dropped 2; count of bases not matched to a gene: 1. The germline V gene has CDR1 SNHLY and CDR2 FYNNEI. The CDR3 DNA sequence: TGTGCCAGCAGCGGGACTAGCGGGACCTACAATGAGCAGTTCTTC. Residues: CASSGTSGTYNEQFF.

V gene TRBV5-1 combines with J gene TRBJ2-7; D is possibly TRBD1 or TRBD2 (5 bases each). The CDR3 contains 14 residues. From germline, CDR1 is SGHRS and CDR2 YFSETQ. The V gene lost 0 bases and the J gene lost 7 bases, with 14 bases spanning the gap. CDR3 residues: CASSLAVGEGEQYF. The CDR3 DNA reads TGCGCCAGCAGCTTGGCGGTGGGAGAGGGGGAGCAGTACTTC.

This clonotype was observed once. J is TRBJ1-4 and V is TRBV5-1; D is unresolved. The CDR3 is made up of 17 amino acids. Germline V gene lookup returns CDR1 SGHRS and CDR2 YFSETQ. With 3 bases removed from V and 5 bases from J, the gap between germline ends came to 20 bases. For the CDR3, the DNA is TGCGCCAGCAGCTCGAGCTTTTTAAGGGCGAAAAATGAAAAACTGTTTTTT. It encodes CASSSSFLRAKNEKLFF.

The V and J genes are TRBV12-3 or TRBV12-4 and TRBJ2-7; perhaps TRBD2 as D (5 bases). Trimming pared 7 bases from V and 3 bases from J, leaving 16 bases between. This CDR3 contains 14 residues. The CDR3 protein is CASTPGIKDYEQYF. CDR3 nucleotides: TGTGCCAGCACTCCGGGGATCAAAGACTACGAGCAGTACTTC.